These T cell receptor beta chains were read from a single sample in a study of shared clonotypes between healthy human individuals. Here immunoSEQ multiplex PCR was the method, and the copy in TCRdb shows in-frame clones only, minus some. The repertoire holds over 1.4 million clones, with roughly 96% as singletons. Sequencing was performed on naive CD4+ T cells sorted from blood. These receptors were collected from a man aged 25 to 40 in good health. Both conserved end residues are part of each CDR3. The D gene is left open where the match is weak. Size tells how often a clone was seen (once, few, many) or the class of an expanded clone, and some rows leave it out.

j_call clone_size v_call d_call cdr3_aa cdr3_nt
TRBJ1-1 NA TRBV29-1 NA CSVSRRVLRNTEAFF TGCAGCGTGAGTCGAAGGGTGCTCCGGAACACTGAAGCTTTCTTT
TRBJ2-1 NA TRBV2 TRBD2 CASRSIPPGLASNEQFF TGTGCCAGCAGATCGATTCCCCCGGGACTAGCTTCCAATGAGCAGTTCTTC
TRBJ2-1 NA TRBV5-4 NA CASSLTDTAYNEQFF TGTGCCAGCAGCTTAACGGACACGGCTTACAATGAGCAGTTCTTC
TRBJ2-1 NA TRBV18 NA CASSIGPYNEQFF TGTGCCAGCTCCATCGGGCCGTACAATGAGCAGTTCTTC
TRBJ2-7 NA TRBV14 TRBD1 CASSLISTGWPTEQYF TGTGCCAGCAGCCTCATCTCGACAGGGTGGCCTACCGAGCAGTACTTC
TRBJ1-5 NA TRBV2 NA CASSVMGGPQHF TGTGCCAGCAGTGTAATGGGGGGCCCCCAGCATTTT
TRBJ2-5 NA TRBV5-1 NA CASSLAKTHQETQYF TGCGCCAGCAGCTTGGCCAAGACCCACCAAGAGACCCAGTACTTC
TRBJ2-7 NA TRBV19 NA CASSIDAGDGRYF TGTGCCAGTAGTATAGATGCAGGCGACGGTCGGTACTTC
TRBJ2-1 NA TRBV5-4 TRBD2 CASSLGTSGIEQFF TGTGCCAGCAGCTTAGGGACTAGCGGTATAGAGCAGTTCTTC
TRBJ2-1 NA TRBV11-2 NA CASSLVINEQFF TGTGCCAGCAGCTTAGTTATCAATGAGCAGTTCTTC
TRBJ2-1 NA TRBV27 TRBD2 CASSPLAGAYNEQFF TGTGCCAGCAGTCCGTTAGCGGGAGCCTACAATGAGCAGTTCTTC
TRBJ2-1 NA TRBV7-8 TRBD2 CASSPRTSGIGYEQFF TGTGCCAGCAGCCCACGGACTAGCGGGATTGGCTATGAGCAGTTCTTC
TRBJ2-7 NA TRBV4-1 NA CASSQVGPGELRYEQYF TGCGCCAGCAGCCAAGTTGGGCCAGGGGAGCTCCGCTACGAGCAGTACTTC
TRBJ2-7 NA TRBV7-6 TRBD1 CASSLSTGQGLYEQYF TGTGCCAGCAGCTTATCCACGGGACAGGGACTCTACGAGCAGTACTTC
TRBJ1-2 NA TRBV27 TRBD1 CASSFNGQGPGGYTF TGTGCCAGCAGTTTTAATGGACAGGGACCGGGCGGCTACACCTTC
TRBJ2-7 NA TRBV19 TRBD1 CASSIVGTAYEQYF TGTGCCAGTAGTATAGTGGGGACAGCCTACGAGCAGTACTTC
TRBJ1-1 NA TRBV18 TRBD1 CASSPDRGIMNTEAFF TGTGCCAGCTCACCTGACAGGGGGATCATGAACACTGAAGCTTTCTTT
TRBJ1-2 NA TRBV15 TRBD1 CATNGGTGRRMAHGYTF TGTGCCACGAATGGCGGGACAGGGCGGCGGATGGCGCATGGCTACACCTTC
TRBJ2-5 NA TRBV10-3 TRBD1 CAIKGDRAFMETQYF TGTGCCATCAAAGGGGACAGGGCTTTTATGGAGACCCAGTACTTC
TRBJ2-6 NA TRBV10-3 NA CAISKPGHGPSGANVLTF TGTGCCATCAGTAAACCGGGACACGGACCGTCTGGGGCCAACGTCCTGACTTTC
TRBJ2-7 NA TRBV6-1 TRBD2 CASSAPSGRATHEQYF TGTGCCAGCAGTGCCCCTAGCGGGAGGGCCACTCACGAGCAGTACTTC
TRBJ1-5 NA TRBV19 NA CASSMRGGGDQPQHF TGTGCCAGTAGTATGAGAGGGGGGGGTGATCAGCCCCAGCATTTT
TRBJ2-3 NA TRBV7-2 TRBD1 CASSLVGRQGVADTQYF TGTGCCAGCAGCTTAGTGGGGAGACAGGGCGTCGCAGATACGCAGTATTTT
TRBJ2-7 NA TRBV9 TRBD1 CASSVGETGPYEQYF TGTGCCAGCAGCGTAGGAGAGACAGGGCCTTACGAGCAGTACTTC
TRBJ2-1 NA TRBV19 NA CATTLQGGTNEQFF TGTGCCACTACTTTACAGGGGGGGACAAATGAGCAGTTCTTC
TRBJ2-1 NA TRBV7-9 NA CASSPSFYNEQFF TGTGCCAGCAGCCCCAGCTTTTACAATGAGCAGTTCTTC
TRBJ1-5 few TRBV6-1 NA CASSEGTYQPQHF TGTGCCAGCAGTGAGGGGACTTATCAGCCCCAGCATTTT
TRBJ2-7 NA TRBV11-2 NA CASSLGAAPSYEQYF TGTGCCAGCAGCTTAGGGGCAGCCCCCTCCTACGAGCAGTACTTC
TRBJ1-1 NA TRBV5-4 TRBD1 CAVGQGANTEAFF TGTGCCGTCGGACAGGGCGCCAACACTGAAGCTTTCTTT
TRBJ2-7 NA TRBV28 NA CASSYLGAPKALNEQYF TGTGCCAGCAGTTACCTGGGGGCACCGAAGGCCCTTAACGAGCAGTACTTC
TRBJ1-3 NA TRBV30 NA CAWSVRTPGNTIYF TGTGCCTGGAGTGTCAGGACACCTGGAAACACCATATATTTT
TRBJ2-7 NA TRBV15 TRBD2 CATSRDLRTSGSSGYEQYF TGTGCCACCAGCAGAGATCTCAGGACTAGCGGGAGCTCTGGGTACGAGCAGTACTTC
TRBJ2-3 NA TRBV7-9 TRBD2 CASSELQTSGRPWRQYF TGTGCCAGCAGCGAACTTCAAACTAGCGGGAGACCTTGGAGGCAGTATTTT
TRBJ1-1 NA TRBV18 NA CASSPTSKPMNTEAFF TGTGCCAGCTCACCGACATCAAAACCCATGAACACTGAAGCTTTCTTT
TRBJ2-5 once TRBV18 NA CASSPGVETQYF TGTGCCAGCTCACCGGGGGTGGAGACCCAGTACTTC
TRBJ1-4 NA TRBV19 NA CASSIASRRGRDEKLFF TGTGCCAGTAGTATAGCCAGCCGGAGAGGAAGGGATGAAAAACTGTTTTTT
TRBJ2-7 once TRBV29-1 NA CSFIGLVRYEQYF TGCAGCTTCATTGGGCTAGTTCGCTACGAGCAGTACTTC
TRBJ1-5 once TRBV15 NA CATSRGVSISQPQHF TGTGCCACCAGCAGAGGGGTTTCCATAAGTCAGCCCCAGCATTTT
TRBJ2-5 NA TRBV5-1 NA CASSSGQQETQYF TGCGCCAGCAGCTCCGGACAGCAAGAGACCCAGTACTTC
TRBJ2-3 NA TRBV9 NA CASSAEGSSPDTQYF TGTGCCAGCAGCGCTGAGGGGTCTAGCCCAGATACGCAGTATTTT
TRBJ2-3 once TRBV29-1 TRBD1 CSVVRTGISFLSTTDTQYF TGCAGCGTTGTTAGGACAGGGATCTCATTCCTGAGCACAACAGATACGCAGTATTTT
TRBJ2-7 NA TRBV6-5 NA CASRAASYEQYF TGTGCCAGCCGGGCAGCATCCTACGAGCAGTACTTC
TRBJ2-2 NA TRBV6-5 TRBD2 CASSYRAGVTGELFF TGTGCCAGCAGTTACCGGGCGGGAGTGACCGGGGAGCTGTTTTTT
TRBJ2-4 NA TRBV5-1 TRBD2 CASSLGVGLADFLAKNIQYF TGCGCCAGCAGCTTGGGGGTGGGACTAGCGGATTTTCTAGCCAAAAACATTCAGTACTTC
TRBJ2-5 NA TRBV6-1 NA CASSDWQIETQYF TGTGCCAGCAGTGATTGGCAAATAGAGACCCAGTACTTC
TRBJ1-5 NA TRBV30 TRBD1 CAWSHTTGQGNQPQHF TGTGCCTGGAGTCACACAACGGGACAGGGGAATCAGCCCCAGCATTTT
TRBJ2-3 once TRBV5-4 TRBD2 CASSRGPIAGGTDTQYF TGTGCCAGCAGCCGAGGACCCATAGCGGGAGGTACAGATACGCAGTATTTT
TRBJ1-5 NA TRBV28 TRBD1 CASSRQGHQPQHF TGTGCCAGCAGTCGACAGGGTCATCAGCCCCAGCATTTT
TRBJ1-1 NA TRBV6-5 NA CASQTMNTEAFF TGTGCCAGCCAAACGATGAACACTGAAGCTTTCTTT
TRBJ1-1 NA TRBV5-1 TRBD1 CASGQGDTEAFF TGCGCCAGCGGACAGGGGGACACTGAAGCTTTCTTT
TRBJ2-7 NA TRBV5-6 TRBD1 CASSGPGQLSSYEQYF TGTGCCAGCAGCGGACCGGGACAGTTGAGCTCCTACGAGCAGTACTTC
TRBJ2-1 once TRBV5-6 TRBD2 CASSFVAGGVFF TGTGCCAGCAGCTTCGTGGCGGGAGGGGTGTTCTTC
TRBJ1-5 NA TRBV6-1 NA CASKQVIGSNQPQHF TGTGCCAGCAAACAGGTTATCGGCAGCAATCAGCCCCAGCATTTT
TRBJ2-7 NA TRBV29-1 NA CSVAPGRGAYEQYF TGCAGCGTTGCACCGGGACGGGGAGCCTACGAGCAGTACTTC
TRBJ2-1 NA TRBV9 TRBD2 CASSGASWTSVASSYNEQFF TGTGCCAGCAGCGGGGCATCTTGGACTAGCGTAGCCAGCTCCTACAATGAGCAGTTCTTC